The 26 T cell receptor beta chains given below trace back to one sample, sequenced in a study of molecular identifiers for immune sequencing clone quantification. TCRdb passed the PCR reads through MiXCR, listing each CDR3 protein once. The data hold fewer than 350,000 distinct CDR3 sequences, with about 23% observed a single time. Sequencing used naive CD8+ T cells from blood, with Jurkat cell RNA spiked in. This sample's subset: FACS-sorted CD8+CD4-CCR7+CD45RA+ naive T cells. Receptor source: a human donor in good health. Some libraries in this study had Jurkat cell RNA spiked in.

This clonotype was counted a single time. A much larger clone differs from this one at a single base, so this may be a read error. The chain has TRBV9 and TRBJ2-7; 7 bases agree with TRBD1. In germline, CDR1 is SGDLS, CDR2 YYNGEE. This CDR3 is 14 amino acids long. The junction had 9 bases not matched to a gene; V was cut back by 4 bases and J by 5 bases. The CDR3 loop is CASSSRDRVNEQYF. In DNA, the CDR3 is TGTGCCAGCAGCTCCCGGGACAGAGTCAACGAGCAGTACTTC.

As for this clonotype: A much larger clonotype is one base distant, so this may be a read error. The chain combines TRBV20-1 with TRBJ2-7; D may correspond to TRBD1 or TRBD2 (5 bases each). This CDR3 contains 14 residues. Germline V gene sequence: CDR1 DFQATT, CDR2 SNEGSKA (reference sequence). V was trimmed by 2 bases and J by 2 bases, leaving 13 bases between them. CDR3 coding DNA: TGCAGTGCTAGACGCAGAGGGGCGCCCTACGAGCAGTACTTC. It yields the protein CSARRRGAPYEQYF.

The rearrangement links TRBV20-1 to TRBJ1-1; 8 bases agree with TRBD1. The junction had 10 bases not matched to a gene; V was cut back by 6 bases and J by 1 base. CDR1 is DFQATT, CDR2 SNEGSKA, per germline (reference sequence). The CDR3 is 15 amino acids. The CDR3 sequence is CSAIPDRGQNTEAFF. CDR3 bases: TGCAGTGCGATCCCCGACAGGGGACAGAACACTGAAGCTTTCTTT.

This clonotype was detected only a few times. The chain uses TRBV4-3 and TRBJ1-4, with D maybe TRBD1 (6 bases). Trimming took 1 base from V and 8 from J, leaving 14 bases between them. Germline CDR1 LGHNA, CDR2 YSLEER. There are 15 residues in the CDR3. CDR3 sequence reads: CASSQVRGGYEKLFF. DNA for the CDR3: TGCGCCAGCAGCCAAGTCAGGGGAGGCTACGAAAAACTGTTTTTT.

Turning to this clonotype: This could be a read error, since a much larger clone is one nucleotide away. This chain connects TRBV5-4 to TRBJ1-2; maybe TRBD1 (6 bases). CDR1 and CDR2 from the germline V gene are SGHNT and YYREEE (reference sequence). The CDR3 totals 15 residues. The V end lost 1 base, the J end lost 4 bases, and 14 bases lay between the germline ends. Here the CDR3 DNA reads TGTGCCAGCAGCTTGTGGACGGGGGCCGGCTATGGCTACACCTTC. It specifies CASSLWTGAGYGYTF.

This clonotype has a handful of counts. The V and J genes are TRBV30 and TRBJ2-1, with 8 positions matching TRBD2. Trimming took 2 bases from V and 0 from J; bases not matched to a gene: 3. Germline values: CDR1 GTSNPN, CDR2 SVGIG (reference sequence). This CDR3 region has 15 residues. CDR3 sequence reads: CAWSSGRSSYNEQFF. The CDR3 DNA reads TGTGCCTGGAGTAGCGGGAGAAGCTCCTACAATGAGCAGTTCTTC.

This clonotype was seen at least ten times. The chain couples TRBV19 to TRBJ2-7; D assignment may be TRBD1 or TRBD2 (5 bases each). The CDR3 sequence is 14 residues long. Trimming took 3 bases from V and 6 from J, leaving 15 bases between them. Germline V CDR1 and CDR2: LNHDA, SQIVND (reference sequence). CDR3 bases: TGTGCCAGTAGTATCGGGGCAGGAAGAAGCGAGCAGTACTTC. It yields the protein CASSIGAGRSEQYF.

This clonotype occurred a few times. The chain joins TRBV4-1 to TRBJ2-3; 15 bases map to TRBD2. Germline CDR1 is MGHRA and CDR2 is YSYEKL. This CDR3 contains 18 residues. The junction had 9 bases not matched to a gene; V was cut back by 4 bases and J by 4 bases. CDR3 nucleotides: TGCGCCAGCAGCCTTCCGGGACTAGCGGGGGGATTTGCAGATACGCAGTATTTT. Its translation is CASSLPGLAGGFADTQYF.

In its sample, this clonotype was seen a few times. The chain has TRBV30 and TRBJ1-4; D call uncertain. V lost 0 bases and J lost 0, with 11 bases in between. This CDR3 region has 16 residues. Germline V lookup: CDR1 GTSNPN, CDR2 SVGIG (reference sequence). Written as DNA, the CDR3 is TGTGCCTGGAGTGTGTCACTACGTGCAACTAATGAAAAACTGTTTTTT. This encodes CAWSVSLRATNEKLFF. The full variable domain, completed using reference TRBV30 and TRBJ1-4, is SQTIHQWPATLVQPVGSPLSLECTVEGTSNPNLYWYRQAAGRGLQLLFYSVGIGQISSEVPQNLSASRPQDRQFILSSKKLLLSDSGFYLCAWSVSLRATNEKLFFGSGTQLSVL.

Concerning this clonotype: The CDR3 end shows no conserved phenylalanine or tryptophan, and so a read error is likely. J is TRBJ2-7 and V is TRBV7-9, with D perhaps matching TRBD1 or TRBD2 (5 bases each). CDR1 is SEHNR and CDR2 is FQNEAQ in the germline V gene (reference sequence). This CDR3 region has 15 residues. Trimming shortened V by 4 bases and J by 0 bases, and 13 bases separated the two germline ends. The CDR3 reads CASSSPGTGSYEQYL. The DNA of the CDR3 is TGTGCCAGCAGCTCTCCCGGGACGGGCTCCTACGAGCAGTACCTC.

This clonotype was detected only a few times. CDR3 DNA sequence: TGTGCCAGCAGCTTAATAGCGGGAGGGCCGGATGAGCAGTTCTTC. Encoded protein: CASSLIAGGPDEQFF. The genes are TRBV7-3 and TRBJ2-1; TRBD2 aligns across 11 bases. The J segment lost 8 bases and the V segment lost 1 base, leaving 4 bases of the junction unmatched. Germline values: CDR1 SGHTA, CDR2 FQGTGA. The CDR3 is 15 amino acids.

The chain links TRBV4-2 to TRBJ2-5, with D maybe TRBD2 (6 bases). V was clipped by 2 bases and J by 2 bases, with 6 bases between them. This CDR3 is 13 amino acids long. Germline lookup yields CDR1 LGHNA and CDR2 YNFKEQ. This chain's CDR3 is CASSQRGQETQYF. CDR3 bases: TGTGCCAGCAGCCAACGGGGGCAAGAGACCCAGTACTTC.

To note about this clonotype: A read error is likely, as this CDR3 ends without the conserved phenylalanine or tryptophan. The chain is built from TRBV7-9 and TRBJ2-5; D perhaps matches TRBD2 (6 bases). This CDR3 is built from 13 residues. CDR1 is SEHNR and CDR2 is FQNEAQ in the germline V gene (reference sequence). V was cut by 5 bases and J by 4 bases, with 11 bases left in between. The DNA of the CDR3 is TGTGCCAGCAGCCTCGGGAGCAGAGAGACCCAGTACTCC. Translating gives CASSLGSRETQYS.

Of note for this clonotype: This may arise from a read error, as a much more abundant clone is one base away. The gene calls are TRBV7-6 and TRBJ2-1; no definite D call. Germline V gene data show CDR1 as SGHVS and CDR2 as FNYEAQ. The CDR3 sequence is 15 residues long. Trimming shortened V by 4 bases and J by 6 bases, and 16 bases separated the two germline ends. The CDR3 here is CASSSRALRPNEQFF. As DNA, the CDR3 is TGTGCCAGCAGCTCACGAGCGCTCCGGCCCAATGAGCAGTTCTTC. Combining the CDR3 with reference TRBV7-6 and TRBJ2-1 gives the whole variable domain GAGVSQSPRYKVTKRGQDVALRCDPISGHVSLYWYRQALGQGPEFLTYFNYEAQQDKSGLPNDRFSAERPEGSISTLTIQRTEQRDSAMYRCASSSRALRPNEQFFGPGTRLTVL.

This clonotype was detected ten times or more. The V and J genes are TRBV4-1 and TRBJ2-3; D uncertain. Germline assignment: CDR1 MGHRA and CDR2 YSYEKL. The CDR3 covers 12 residues. V was clipped by 2 bases and J by 6 bases, with 6 bases between them. CDR3 in DNA: TGCGCCAGCAGCCAACGCCCGGATACGCAGTATTTT. Residues: CASSQRPDTQYF.

This clonotype was counted at least ten times. The genes are TRBV7-6 and TRBJ2-3; D is undetermined. V was clipped by 1 base and J by 4 bases, with 6 bases between them. The length of the CDR3 is 13 residues. CDR1 is SGHVS and CDR2 is FNYEAQ in the germline V gene. CDR3 residues: CASSLEAADTQYF. DNA for the CDR3: TGTGCCAGCAGCTTAGAGGCGGCAGATACGCAGTATTTT. Full variable domain (outside the CDR3, taken from reference TRBV7-6 and TRBJ2-3): GAGVSQSPRYKVTKRGQDVALRCDPISGHVSLYWYRQALGQGPEFLTYFNYEAQQDKSGLPNDRFSAERPEGSISTLTIQRTEQRDSAMYRCASSLEAADTQYFGPGTRLTVL.

This clonotype was seen a handful of times. The chain couples TRBV6-1 to TRBJ1-4; no clear D. V lost 3 bases, J lost 6 bases, and 14 bases lay in between. Looked up from germline, CDR1 is MNHNS and CDR2 is SASEGT. The CDR3 spans 15 residues. The CDR3 loop reads CASSEAGGLDEKLFF. As DNA, the CDR3 is TGTGCCAGCAGTGAGGCAGGAGGGCTGGATGAAAAACTGTTTTTT.

The chain joins TRBV4-3 to TRBJ2-3; the match to TRBD2 covers 8 bases. Germline CDR1 is LGHNA and CDR2 is YSLEER. Germline trimming cut 2 bases from V and 8 bases from J; bases unmatched to any gene: 15. The CDR3 consists of 17 residues. In nucleotides, the CDR3 is TGCGCCAGCAGCCAACATAGCGGGGACCTAATCAGGGGTACGCAGTATTTT. It codes for CASSQHSGDLIRGTQYF.

In the case of this clonotype: This may come from a read error, since a much larger clone is one base off. The rearrangement joins TRBV12-3 or TRBV12-4 to TRBJ2-3; 13 positions agree with TRBD2. CDR3 size: 19 residues. DNA for the CDR3: TGTGCCAGCAGTACACCCGGGACTAGCGGGGTGCTTAGCACAGATACGCAGTGTTTT. Protein sequence: CASSTPGTSGVLSTDTQCF.

In this sample, this clonotype turned up once. Just one base apart from a much larger clone, this may be a read error. The CDR3 does not end in the conserved phenylalanine or tryptophan, so this is likely a read error. The chain couples TRBV4-3 to TRBJ2-3; a possible D gene is TRBD2 (7 bases). Germline V gene lookup returns CDR1 LGHNA and CDR2 YSLEER. V lost 0 bases, J lost 0 bases, and 10 bases lay in between. The CDR3 runs 16 residues. CDR3 bases: TGCGCCAGCAGCCAAGATCGGGGGGCCAGCACAGATACGCAGTATTCT. This encodes CASSQDRGASTDTQYS.

This clonotype was seen at least ten times. The chain couples TRBV4-3 to TRBJ2-1; 11 nucleotides line up with TRBD1. Per germline, CDR1 LGHNA and CDR2 YSLEER. The V segment lost 5 bases and the J segment 8 bases; nucleotides outside the gene matches: 2. The CDR3 extends over 13 amino acids. The CDR3 nucleotides are TGCGCCAGCAGCAAGGGACAGGGGGATGAGCAGTTCTTC. This codes for CASSKGQGDEQFF.

Concerning this clonotype: A much larger clonotype is one base distant, so this may be a read error. Given the absence of the conserved phenylalanine or tryptophan at the CDR3 end, a read error is likely. The V and J genes are TRBV7-9 and TRBJ2-4, with D possibly matching TRBD1 (6 bases). This CDR3 comprises 14 residues. Trimming left V 7 bases short and J 8 bases short, with 18 bases between. The germline V gene encodes CDR1 SEHNR and CDR2 FQNEAQ (reference sequence). The CDR3 spells CASTHLGQLDIQYY. The CDR3 DNA is TGTGCCAGCACCCACCTAGGACAGTTAGACATTCAGTACTAC.

This clonotype was found many times. The chain links TRBV29-1 to TRBJ2-7, with D unresolved. Germline assignment: CDR1 SQVTM and CDR2 ANQGSEA. CDR3 length: 13 amino acids. The ends were cut back, 0 bases at V and 2 bases at J, with 8 bases in the middle. The CDR3 protein is CSVEDPVTYEQYF. CDR3 DNA sequence: TGCAGCGTTGAAGACCCCGTGACCTACGAGCAGTACTTC.

In its sample, this clonotype was seen a few times. The V call is TRBV27, the J call TRBJ2-7; TRBD2 matches at 7 bases. With 7 bases clipped from V and 7 bases from J, the junction kept 22 bases outside the gene matches. Germline CDR1 MNHEY, CDR2 SMNVEV (reference sequence). CDR3 length: 17 residues. CDR3 nucleotides: TGTGCCAGCACCTGGGGGTACGTCGCGGGAGCCGCTCGGGAGCAGTACTTC. Its translation is CASTWGYVAGAAREQYF.

Comments on this clonotype: A much larger clone is a single base away; this may be a read error. Likely a read error: the CDR3 ends without its conserved phenylalanine or tryptophan. This chain connects TRBV6-6 to TRBJ1-2; no clear D. Deletions cut 2 bases from V and 6 bases from J, with 10 bases between. CDR3 size: 13 residues. Germline V gene sequence: CDR1 MNHNY, CDR2 SVGAGI (reference sequence). This CDR3 reads CASSYGEADGYTV. The CDR3 DNA follows: TGTGCCAGCAGTTACGGGGAGGCCGATGGCTACACCGTC.

At least ten counts were recorded for this clonotype. The chain has TRBV29-1 and TRBJ1-2, with TRBD1 identical over 7 bases. Germline V gene sequence: CDR1 SQVTM, CDR2 ANQGSEA. This CDR3 is 12 amino acids long. Trimming took 8 bases from V and 12 from J; bases not matched to a gene: 15. The CDR3: CSIQSGQTFNTF. For the CDR3, the DNA is TGCAGCATCCAATCGGGACAGACCTTTAACACCTTC.